These T cell receptor beta chains were read from a single sample in a study of cytomegalovirus exposure and HLA in healthy donors. Profiled with immunoSEQ multiplex PCR; TCRdb holds only in-frame clones, not every one. The top ten hold 4.1% of the sample, which has 90,000 to 120,000 clones, 70% to 80% seen once. Sequencing input: PBMCs. These receptors originate from a female donor in good health and CMV-seropositive. Each CDR3 is given with its conserved first and last residue. Each record gives: clone size, D gene, V gene, J gene, CDR3 protein, CDR3 DNA. The D gene is left open where the match is weak. The size entry is marked missing in some rows and otherwise reads once, few, many or a size class.

-	TRBD1	TRBV19	TRBJ1-2	CASSIPGQSYGYTF	TGTGCCAGTAGTATACCGGGACAGTCCTATGGCTACACCTTC
-	-	TRBV7-6	TRBJ1-4	CASSQSTILSDSQYYEKLFF	TGTGCCAGCAGCCAGTCCACCATCCTGTCAGACAGCCAATACTATGAAAAACTGTTTTTT
-	-	TRBV7-2	TRBJ2-6	CASSSVGTGSSGANGLTF	TGTGCCAGCAGCTCAGTGGGTACAGGGAGCTCTGGGGCCAACGGCCTGACTTTC
-	TRBD1	TRBV7-2	TRBJ2-6	CASSFGGDRATALTF	TGTGCCAGCAGCTTTGGAGGTGACAGGGCTACTGCCCTGACTTTC
-	-	TRBV6-6	TRBJ2-7	CASSSRGDSYEQYF	TGTGCCAGCAGTTCCAGGGGAGACTCCTACGAGCAGTACTTC
once	TRBD1	TRBV6-6	TRBJ1-1	CASSTSTGAAEAFF	TGTGCCAGCAGTACTTCCACAGGGGCCGCTGAAGCTTTCTTT
-	TRBD2	TRBV11-2	TRBJ2-5	CASQGLAGQETQYF	TGTGCCAGCCAGGGACTAGCGGGTCAAGAGACCCAGTACTTC
-	TRBD1	TRBV29-1	TRBJ1-2	CSVLTGVVRGYTF	TGCAGCGTTTTGACAGGGGTCGTTCGTGGCTACACCTTC
-	-	TRBV5-8	TRBJ1-6	CASSLDSRYNSPLHF	TGTGCCAGCAGCTTGGACAGCCGCTATAATTCACCCCTCCACTTT
-	TRBD1	TRBV30	TRBJ1-1	CAWVRGHTEAFF	TGTGCCTGGGTGAGGGGGCATACTGAAGCTTTCTTT
-	TRBD1	TRBV7-9	TRBJ2-1	CSSSLTGTGAFF	TGTTCCAGCAGCCTAACCGGGACAGGGGCGTTCTTC
-	-	TRBV19	TRBJ1-1	CASSAPGGGREAFF	TGTGCCAGTAGTGCCCCCGGGGGGGGTAGGGAAGCTTTCTTT
-	-	TRBV30	TRBJ2-7	CAWSQTSGYPYEQYF	TGTGCCTGGAGCCAGACATCAGGGTACCCCTACGAGCAGTACTTC
few	-	TRBV5-4	TRBJ1-3	CASSLAGISGNTIYF	TGTGCCAGCAGCTTGGCCGGTATCTCTGGAAACACCATATATTTT
-	-	TRBV19	TRBJ2-7	CASSISPSVDRLVYEQYF	TGTGCCAGTAGTATTTCCCCCTCGGTTGACAGGCTCGTCTACGAGCAGTACTTC
-	TRBD1	TRBV19	TRBJ2-2	CASSPADRGLDGELFF	TGTGCCAGTAGTCCAGCCGACAGGGGGCTTGACGGGGAGCTGTTTTTT
few	-	TRBV6-1	TRBJ2-3	CASSRASDTQYF	TGTGCCAGCAGCCGCGCATCAGATACGCAGTATTTT
-	TRBD1	TRBV6-7	TRBJ1-2	CASSYQGALGYTF	TGTGCCAGCAGTTACCAGGGGGCGCTTGGCTACACCTTC
-	-	TRBV18	TRBJ2-5	CASSPFSGSLVETQYF	TGTGCCAGCTCACCATTCTCTGGGAGCTTGGTGGAGACCCAGTACTTC
-	-	TRBV29-1	TRBJ1-2	CSVEVQAGYTF	TGCAGCGTTGAAGTGCAGGCGGGCTACACCTTC
few	TRBD2	TRBV30	TRBJ2-1	CAWSGEREFGNEQFF	TGTGCCTGGAGCGGGGAGCGGGAGTTTGGCAATGAGCAGTTCTTC
-	TRBD1	TRBV4-1	TRBJ2-5	CASSHDYLRQGRIETQYF	TGCGCCAGCAGCCACGATTATCTAAGACAGGGCCGTATCGAGACCCAGTACTTC
once	-	TRBV7-2	TRBJ2-7	CASSLQRSSYEQYF	TGTGCCAGCAGCTTACAGCGAAGCTCCTACGAGCAGTACTTC
-	-	TRBV29-1	TRBJ2-4	CSVERREGAKNIQYF	TGCAGCGTTGAGAGGCGGGAAGGAGCCAAAAACATTCAGTACTTC
-	-	TRBV7-2	TRBJ1-5	CASSLPYQPQHF	TGTGCCAGCAGCTTACCTTATCAGCCCCAGCATTTT
-	-	TRBV5-6	TRBJ2-7	CASSFRTDSYEQYF	TGTGCCAGCAGCTTTAGGACAGACTCCTACGAGCAGTACTTC
-	TRBD1	TRBV10-2	TRBJ2-3	CASTDRTTDTQYF	TGCGCCAGCACGGACAGGACCACAGATACGCAGTATTTT
-	-	TRBV18	TRBJ1-1	CASSSAHTGEAFF	TGTGCCAGCTCAAGCGCGCACACCGGTGAAGCTTTCTTT
-	-	TRBV5-6	TRBJ2-1	CASGAYSYNEQFF	TGTGCCAGTGGGGCATATTCTTACAATGAGCAGTTCTTC
-	TRBD2	TRBV7-8	TRBJ2-1	CASSPGLAYNEQFF	TGTGCCAGCAGCCCAGGACTAGCTTACAATGAGCAGTTCTTC
-	-	TRBV27	TRBJ1-6	CASSSRTAYSPLHF	TGTGCCAGCAGTTCCCGGACAGCCTATTCACCCCTCCACTTT
-	TRBD1	TRBV4-3	TRBJ2-7	CASSHSGGYEQYF	TGCGCCAGCAGCCACTCAGGGGGCTACGAGCAGTACTTC
-	-	TRBV2	TRBJ2-4	CASSPGLGKNSQYF	TGTGCCAGCAGTCCAGGGTTGGGCAAAAACAGTCAGTACTTC
-	-	TRBV6-6	TRBJ2-3	CASSSITDTQYF	TGTGCCAGCAGTTCTATCACAGATACGCAGTATTTT
few	-	TRBV19	TRBJ2-3	CASSIGGRRTDTQYF	TGTGCCAGTAGTATAGGGGGGCGTCGCACAGATACGCAGTATTTT
few	TRBD2	TRBV9	TRBJ2-3	CASSVGLAGGRVTDTQYF	TGTGCCAGCAGCGTGGGACTAGCGGGAGGGCGGGTGACAGATACGCAGTATTTT
-	TRBD2	TRBV5-1	TRBJ2-7	CASSVLAGLSYEQYF	TGCGCCAGCAGCGTACTAGCGGGCCTATCCTACGAGCAGTACTTC